These T cell receptor beta chains were read from a single sample in a study of PD-L1 blockade in urothelial cancer. TCRdb keeps only in-frame clones here, not all; method: immunoSEQ multiplex PCR. This table has 30,000 to 35,000 clones, approximately 80% appearing once. The starting material was PBMCs, obtained around atezolizumab (anti-PD-L1) treatment. These receptors came from a man in his 60s with urothelial cancer. The CDR3 runs from the conserved cysteine through the conserved F or W. Fields, in order: D gene, J gene, clone size, V gene, CDR3 length, CDR3 protein, CDR3 DNA. D genes are given only for firm matches. Not all rows give a size; the values are once, few, many and, for expanded clones, a class.

-	TRBJ1-1	-	TRBV6-1	13	CASSETVATEAFF	TGTGCCAGCAGTGAGACAGTGGCCACTGAAGCTTTCTTT
-	TRBJ2-7	-	TRBV21-1	13	CASNGGPADEQYF	TGTGCCAGCAATGGCGGGCCAGCGGACGAGCAGTACTTC
TRBD1	TRBJ2-1	few	TRBV10-3	17	CAISESTGGGSYNEQFF	TGTGCCATCAGTGAGTCGACAGGGGGAGGCTCCTACAATGAGCAGTTCTTC
-	TRBJ1-1	few	TRBV18	16	CASSRAEGPMNTEAFF	TGTGCCAGCTCTAGAGCGGAGGGGCCCATGAACACTGAAGCTTTCTTT
TRBD2	TRBJ2-2	-	TRBV5-4	16	CASSSRGGFGTGELFF	TGTGCCAGCAGCTCCCGCGGGGGGTTTGGCACCGGGGAGCTGTTTTTT
TRBD2	TRBJ2-2	-	TRBV5-4	15	CASSLGGLDGGELFF	TGTGCCAGCAGCTTGGGGGGACTAGATGGCGGGGAGCTGTTTTTT
TRBD1	TRBJ2-5	once	TRBV7-3	13	CASSAPGTGDQYF	TGTGCCAGCAGCGCTCCCGGGACAGGGGACCAGTACTTC
TRBD2	TRBJ2-4	few	TRBV14	17	CASSLHILAGGKNIQYF	TGTGCCAGCAGCCTCCACATACTAGCGGGCGGGAAAAACATTCAGTACTTC
TRBD1	TRBJ1-2	-	TRBV4-2	15	CASSQEGQGAYGYTF	TGTGCCAGCAGCCAAGAAGGGCAGGGGGCCTATGGCTACACCTTC
-	TRBJ1-5	few	TRBV15	15	CATSSHRGSYQPQHF	TGTGCCACCAGCAGTCACCGGGGGTCATACCAGCCCCAGCATTTT
-	TRBJ2-5	-	TRBV11-2	14	CASTITTGLETQYF	TGTGCCAGCACCATTACGACGGGGTTAGAGACCCAGTACTTC
-	TRBJ2-7	once	TRBV7-7	16	CASSLTLDRFSYEQYF	TGTGCTAGCAGCTTGACTCTAGACAGATTCTCCTACGAGCAGTACTTC
-	TRBJ2-3	-	TRBV27	14	CASKREGAADTQYF	TGTGCCAGTAAACGGGAGGGGGCCGCAGATACGCAGTATTTT
-	TRBJ2-4	-	TRBV7-3	16	CASSLNGGGAKNIQYF	TGTGCCAGCAGCTTAAATGGGGGAGGAGCCAAAAACATTCAGTACTTC
-	TRBJ2-2	-	TRBV11-2	15	CASSLGRGQAGELFF	TGTGCCAGCAGCTTAGGTCGGGGTCAAGCCGGGGAGCTGTTTTTT
-	TRBJ1-5	-	TRBV28	14	CASSLSHSNQPQHF	TGTGCCAGCAGTTTATCCCATAGCAATCAGCCCCAGCATTTT
-	TRBJ1-1	-	TRBV7-6	12	CASSPAVTEAFF	TGTGCCAGCAGCCCAGCGGTCACTGAAGCTTTCTTT
-	TRBJ1-6	-	TRBV7-3	13	CASSWRDNSPLHF	TGTGCCAGCAGCTGGAGGGATAATTCACCCCTCCACTTT
TRBD2	TRBJ2-1	-	TRBV7-3	19	CASSLGPGTSGRARNEQFF	TGTGCCAGCAGCCTAGGACCCGGGACTAGCGGGAGGGCCCGGAATGAGCAGTTCTTC
-	TRBJ1-5	-	TRBV7-8	18	CASSLNPWDTFSNQPQHF	TGTGCCAGCAGCTTAAACCCCTGGGACACCTTTAGCAATCAGCCCCAGCATTTT
TRBD1	TRBJ1-2	-	TRBV7-2	15	CASSLTGARNYGYTF	TGTGCCAGCAGCTTAACAGGGGCTCGCAACTATGGCTACACCTTC